Listed here are 8 T cell receptor beta chains from one sample, sequenced in a study of T cell repertoires in cytomegalovirus infection. TCRdb re-called the reads through MiXCR, storing one row per CDR3 protein. The sample comprises about 200,000 distinct CDR3 sequences, roughly 9.8% of which are singletons, and roughly 5.1% rests with the top ten. The source material was PBMCs. The receptors were sampled from a human donor in good health (CMV status not recorded). Some clones in this sample may be carry-over from other donors' samples.

This clonotype was observed at least ten times. The rearrangement joins TRBV12-3 or TRBV12-4 to TRBJ1-1; D is undetermined. This CDR3 contains 14 residues. V lost 2 bases, J lost 0 bases, and 7 bases lay in between. The CDR3 is CASSLMRLNTEAFF. CDR3 sequence (DNA): TGTGCCAGCAGTTTAATGAGGTTGAACACTGAAGCTTTCTTT.

This clonotype has ten or more counts. The J gene is TRBJ2-7, the V gene TRBV28; D not certain. Germline CDR1 is MDHEN and CDR2 is SYDVKM. CDR3 length: 12 residues. The V and J ends lost 6 bases and 2 bases respectively, with 8 bases between them. DNA of the CDR3: TGTGCCAGCAGACCCGACGCCTACGAGCAGTACTTC. It yields the protein CASRPDAYEQYF.

This clonotype was recorded many times. The rearrangement links TRBV7-2 to TRBJ2-2, with D tentatively TRBD1 or TRBD2 (6 bases each). This CDR3 region has 14 residues. Germline CDR1 and CDR2: SGHTA and FQGNSA. V lost 5 bases to trimming and J lost 5 bases, with 12 bases between them. This chain's CDR3 is CASSRGARTGELFF. The DNA of the CDR3 is TGTGCCAGCAGCAGGGGGGCCAGGACCGGGGAGCTGTTTTTT.

Many counts were recorded for this clonotype. The DNA of the CDR3 is TGTGCCAGCAGCTTAGTCTTGGGACGGGTAAATTCACCCCTCCACTTT. Protein: CASSLVLGRVNSPLHF. The chain recombines TRBV7-8 with TRBJ1-6, with D tentatively TRBD1 (5 bases). The V gene's germline CDR1 is SGHVS and CDR2 FQNEAQ. This CDR3 spans 16 amino acids. Trimming left V 1 base short and J 7 bases short, with 14 bases between.

This clonotype was observed many times. CDR3 coding DNA: TGTGCCAGCAGCCTCCGGGGACTGAACACTGAAGCTTTCTTT. Protein: CASSLRGLNTEAFF. The J gene is TRBJ1-1, the V gene TRBV14, with D tentatively TRBD1 (5 bases). V was pared by 4 bases and J by 0 bases, with 9 bases between. This CDR3 is 14 amino acids long. CDR1 and CDR2 (germline): SGHDN, FVKESK.

This clonotype has at least ten counts. This chain connects TRBV10-3 to TRBJ1-1; the D is unclear. V lost 5 bases, J lost 3 bases, and 7 bases lay in between. Germline V gene data show CDR1 as ENHRY and CDR2 as SYGVKD. This CDR3 region has 12 residues. CDR3 nucleotide sequence: TGTGCCATCAGTTACGGGTACACTGAAGCTTTCTTT. This encodes CAISYGYTEAFF.

This clonotype was seen just once. V and J are TRBV28 and TRBJ2-1; no definite D call. The length of the CDR3 is 14 residues. The V and J ends lost 7 bases and 1 base respectively, with 11 bases between them. From germline, CDR1 is MDHEN and CDR2 SYDVKM. The DNA for the CDR3 is TGTGCCAGCACCACCTCTGGGTCCTACAATGAGCAGTTCTTC. This translates into CASTTSGSYNEQFF.

This sequence joins TRBV7-9 and TRBJ2-3; D may be TRBD2 (6 bases). The CDR3 loop spans 16 amino acids. Between the trimmed V and J ends, which lost 4 bases and 0 bases, there was a span of 14 bases. Looked up from germline, CDR1 is SEHNR and CDR2 is FQNEAQ (reference sequence). In DNA, the CDR3 is TGTGCCAGCAGCTGGGGGGTTTCTGCTAGCACAGATACGCAGTATTTT. Its protein product is CASSWGVSASTDTQYF.